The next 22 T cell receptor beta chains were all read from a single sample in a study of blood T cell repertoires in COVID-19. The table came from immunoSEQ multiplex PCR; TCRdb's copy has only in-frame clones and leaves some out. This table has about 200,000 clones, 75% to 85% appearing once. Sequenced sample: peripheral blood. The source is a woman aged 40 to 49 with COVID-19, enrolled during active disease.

The CDR3 DNA reads as TGTGCCAGCAGTGACACTAGCGGAGACACCGGGGAGCTGTTTTTT. Translated: CASSDTSGDTGELFF. This rearrangement joins TRBV6-1 to TRBJ2-2; 8 bases are shared with TRBD2. Trimming at V came to 3 bases and at J to 3 bases, leaving 3 bases not matched to a gene. The CDR3 has 15 amino acids. Germline loops: CDR1 MNHNS, CDR2 SASEGT.

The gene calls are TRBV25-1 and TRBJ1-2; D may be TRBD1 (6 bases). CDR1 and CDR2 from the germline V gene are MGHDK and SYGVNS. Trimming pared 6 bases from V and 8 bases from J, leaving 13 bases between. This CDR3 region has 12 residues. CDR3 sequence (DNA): TGTGCCAGCAGCCCAGGGGTAAAGGGCTACACCTTC. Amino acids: CASSPGVKGYTF.

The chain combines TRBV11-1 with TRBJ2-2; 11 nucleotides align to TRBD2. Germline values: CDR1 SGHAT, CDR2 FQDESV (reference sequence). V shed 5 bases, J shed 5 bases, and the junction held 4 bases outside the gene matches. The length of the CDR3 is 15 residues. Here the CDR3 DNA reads TGTGCCAGCAGCGGAACTAGCGGGAGAACCGGGGAGCTGTTTTTT. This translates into CASSGTSGRTGELFF.

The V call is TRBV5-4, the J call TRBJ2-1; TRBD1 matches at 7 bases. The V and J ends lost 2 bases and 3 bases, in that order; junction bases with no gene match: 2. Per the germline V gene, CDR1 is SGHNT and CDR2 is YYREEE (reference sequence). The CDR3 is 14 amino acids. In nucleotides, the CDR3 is TGTGCCAGCAGCTTCCGGACAGGCTACAATGAGCAGTTCTTC. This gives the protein CASSFRTGYNEQFF.

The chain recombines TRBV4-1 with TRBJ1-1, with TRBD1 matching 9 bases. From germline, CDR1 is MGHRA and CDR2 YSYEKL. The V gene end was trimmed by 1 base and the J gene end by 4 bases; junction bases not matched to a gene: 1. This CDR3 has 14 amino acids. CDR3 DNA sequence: TGCGCCAGCAGCCAAGGGACAGGGGCCACTGAAGCTTTCTTT. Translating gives CASSQGTGATEAFF.

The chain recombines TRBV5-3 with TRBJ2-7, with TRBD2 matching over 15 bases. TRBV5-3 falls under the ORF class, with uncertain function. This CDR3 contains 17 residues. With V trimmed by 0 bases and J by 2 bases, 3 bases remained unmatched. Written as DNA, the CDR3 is TGTGCCAGAAGCTTGGTGGGACTAGCGGGAGGAACCTACGAGCAGTACTTC. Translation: CARSLVGLAGGTYEQYF.

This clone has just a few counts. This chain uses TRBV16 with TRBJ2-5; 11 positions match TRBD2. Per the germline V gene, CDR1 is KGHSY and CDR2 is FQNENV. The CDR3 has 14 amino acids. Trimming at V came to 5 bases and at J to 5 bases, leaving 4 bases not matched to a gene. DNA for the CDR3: TGTGCCAGCAGCAAGACTAGCGGGAAGGAGACCCAGTACTTC. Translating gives CASSKTSGKETQYF. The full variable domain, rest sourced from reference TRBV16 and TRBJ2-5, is GEEVAQTPKHLVRGEGQKAKLYCAPIKGHSYVFWYQQVLKNEFKFLISFQNENVFDETGMPKERFSAKCLPNSPCSLEIQATKLEDSAVYFCASSKTSGKETQYFGPGTRLLVL.

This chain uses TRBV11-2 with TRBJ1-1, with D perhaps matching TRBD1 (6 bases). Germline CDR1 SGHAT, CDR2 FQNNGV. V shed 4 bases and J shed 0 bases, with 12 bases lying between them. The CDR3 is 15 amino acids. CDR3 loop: CASSSGQTMNTEAFF. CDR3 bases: TGTGCCAGCAGCTCGGGACAAACCATGAACACTGAAGCTTTCTTT.

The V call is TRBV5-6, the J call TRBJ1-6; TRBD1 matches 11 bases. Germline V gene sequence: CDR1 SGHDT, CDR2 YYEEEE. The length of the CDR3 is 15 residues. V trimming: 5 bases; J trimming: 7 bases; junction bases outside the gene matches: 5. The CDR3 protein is CASSWGQGGNSPLHF. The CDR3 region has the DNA TGTGCCAGCAGTTGGGGACAGGGGGGAAATTCACCCCTCCACTTT.

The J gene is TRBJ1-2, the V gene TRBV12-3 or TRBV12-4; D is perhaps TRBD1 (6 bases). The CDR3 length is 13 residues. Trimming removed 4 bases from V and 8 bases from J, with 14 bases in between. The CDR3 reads CASSSGQGKGYTF. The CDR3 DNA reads TGTGCCAGCAGTTCCGGGCAGGGGAAGGGCTACACCTTC.

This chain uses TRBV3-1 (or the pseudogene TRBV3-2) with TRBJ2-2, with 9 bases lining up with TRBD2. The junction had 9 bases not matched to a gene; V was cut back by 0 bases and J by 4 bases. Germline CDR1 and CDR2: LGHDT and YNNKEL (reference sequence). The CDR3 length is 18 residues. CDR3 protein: CASSQDRGGAPGTGELFF. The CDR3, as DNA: TGTGCCAGCAGCCAAGATCGCGGGGGGGCTCCGGGCACCGGGGAGCTGTTTTTT.

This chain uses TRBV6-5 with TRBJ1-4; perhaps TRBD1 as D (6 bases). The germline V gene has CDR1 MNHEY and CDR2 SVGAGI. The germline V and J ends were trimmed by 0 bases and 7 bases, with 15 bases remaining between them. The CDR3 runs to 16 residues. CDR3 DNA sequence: TGTGCCAGCAGTTACTCCCCGACAGGTGGTAGTGAAAAACTGTTTTTT. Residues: CASSYSPTGGSEKLFF.

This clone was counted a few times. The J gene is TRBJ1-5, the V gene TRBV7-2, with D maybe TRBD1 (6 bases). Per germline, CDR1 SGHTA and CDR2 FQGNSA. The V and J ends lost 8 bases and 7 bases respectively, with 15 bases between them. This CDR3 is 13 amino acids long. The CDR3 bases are TGTGCCAGCGGCGGGGGGCGGCGACAGCCCCAGCATTTT. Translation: CASGGGRRQPQHF.

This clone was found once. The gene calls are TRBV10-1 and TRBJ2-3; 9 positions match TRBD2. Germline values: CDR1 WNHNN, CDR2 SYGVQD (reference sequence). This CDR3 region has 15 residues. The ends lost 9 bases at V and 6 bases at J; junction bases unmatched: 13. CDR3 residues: CARRRREGRRDTQYF. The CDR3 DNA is TGCGCCAGGAGAAGGCGGGAGGGGCGACGGGATACGCAGTATTTT.

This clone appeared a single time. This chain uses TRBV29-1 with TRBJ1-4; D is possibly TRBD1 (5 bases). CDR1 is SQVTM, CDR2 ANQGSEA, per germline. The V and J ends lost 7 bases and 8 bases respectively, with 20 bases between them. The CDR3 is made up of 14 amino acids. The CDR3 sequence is CSAGEVDSPEKLFF. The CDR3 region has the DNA TGCAGCGCTGGAGAGGTCGACAGCCCCGAAAAACTGTTTTTT. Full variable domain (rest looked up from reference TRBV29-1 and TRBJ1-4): SAVISQKPSRDICQRGTSLTIQCQVDSQVTMMFWYRQQPGQSLTLIATANQGSEATYESGFVIDKFPISRPNLTFSTLTVSNMSPEDSSIYLCSAGEVDSPEKLFFGSGTQLSVL.

DNA of the CDR3: TGTGCCATCAATCGACCGGGGGGCAATCAGCCCCAGCATTTT. This translates into CAINRPGGNQPQHF. This chain connects TRBV10-3 to TRBJ1-5; D may be TRBD1 (5 bases). The germline V gene encodes CDR1 ENHRY and CDR2 SYGVKD. The CDR3 length is 14 residues. V was clipped by 7 bases and J by 2 bases, with 12 bases between them.

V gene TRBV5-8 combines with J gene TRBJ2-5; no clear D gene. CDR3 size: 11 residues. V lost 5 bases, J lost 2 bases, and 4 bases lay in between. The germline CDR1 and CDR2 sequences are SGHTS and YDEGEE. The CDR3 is CASREQETQYF. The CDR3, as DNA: TGTGCCAGCAGGGAGCAAGAGACCCAGTACTTC. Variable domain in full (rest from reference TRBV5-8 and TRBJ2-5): EAGVTQSPTHLIKTRGQQATLRCSPISGHTSVYWYQQALGLGLQFLLWYDEGEERNRGNFPPRFSGRQFPNYSSELNVNALELEDSALYLCASREQETQYFGPGTRLLVL.

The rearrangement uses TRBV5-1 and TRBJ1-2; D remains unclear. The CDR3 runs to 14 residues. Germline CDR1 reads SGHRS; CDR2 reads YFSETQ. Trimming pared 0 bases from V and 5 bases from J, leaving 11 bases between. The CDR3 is CASSLDLRGYGYTF. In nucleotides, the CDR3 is TGCGCCAGCAGCTTGGACCTCCGAGGGTATGGCTACACCTTC.

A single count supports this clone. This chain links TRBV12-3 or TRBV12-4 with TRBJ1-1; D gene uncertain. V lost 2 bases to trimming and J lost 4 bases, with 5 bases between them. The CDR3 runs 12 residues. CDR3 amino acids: CASSLLVTEAFF. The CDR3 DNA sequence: TGTGCCAGCAGTTTACTAGTCACTGAAGCTTTCTTT.

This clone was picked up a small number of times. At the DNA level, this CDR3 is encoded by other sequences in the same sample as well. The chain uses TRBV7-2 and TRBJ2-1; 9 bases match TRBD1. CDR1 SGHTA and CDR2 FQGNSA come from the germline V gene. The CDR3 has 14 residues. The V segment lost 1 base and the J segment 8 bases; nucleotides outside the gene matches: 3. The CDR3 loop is CASSLDRGHHEQFF. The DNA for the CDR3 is TGTGCCAGCAGCTTAGACAGGGGGCATCATGAGCAGTTCTTC.

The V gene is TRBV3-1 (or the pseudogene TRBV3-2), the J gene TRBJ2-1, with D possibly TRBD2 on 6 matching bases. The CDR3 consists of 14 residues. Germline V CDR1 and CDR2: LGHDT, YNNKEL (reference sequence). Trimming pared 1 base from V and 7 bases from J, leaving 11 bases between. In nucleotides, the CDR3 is TGTGCCAGCAGCCAAGTTCTAGCGAGAAATGAGCAGTTCTTC. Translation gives CASSQVLARNEQFF.

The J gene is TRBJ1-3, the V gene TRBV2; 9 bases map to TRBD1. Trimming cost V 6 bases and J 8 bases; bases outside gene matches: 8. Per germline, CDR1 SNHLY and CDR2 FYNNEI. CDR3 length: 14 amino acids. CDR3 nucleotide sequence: TGTGCCAGCAGAGGGACAGGGCCCTCCTACACCATATATTTT. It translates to CASRGTGPSYTIYF.